Each of the 24 T cell receptor beta chains below was sequenced from the same sample in a study of blood T cells in healthy people across ages. A second PCR, run for about 6 to 11 cycles, used a sample-barcoded 5' primer plus a J-beta primer mix. TCRdb itself ran the 5' RACE reads through MiXCR, one entry per CDR3 protein. Found here are 1.5 million to 2 million distinct CDR3 sequences, 35% to 50% of them singletons; the top ten hold more than 20%. The sample was blood. The receptors were sampled from a human donor in good health.

This clonotype was detected a few times. The chain recombines TRBV12-3 or TRBV12-4 with TRBJ2-3; D remains ambiguous. The length of the CDR3 is 12 residues. V was cut by 1 base and J by 10 bases, with 9 bases left in between. The CDR3 loop is CASSLEGPAQYF. For the CDR3, the DNA is TGTGCCAGCAGTTTAGAGGGTCCCGCGCAGTATTTT.

This clonotype has a handful of counts. The V gene is TRBV24-1, the J gene TRBJ2-2; TRBD1 matches at 7 bases. V was clipped by 3 bases and J by 4 bases; unmatched bases: 7. The CDR3 extends over 16 amino acids. Per the germline V gene, CDR1 is KGHDR and CDR2 is SFDVKD. The CDR3 DNA reads as TGTGCCACCAGTGATGGACGGACAGGACGCACCGGGGAGCTGTTTTTT. Translated, it gives CATSDGRTGRTGELFF.

The chain uses TRBV3-1 and TRBJ2-1; the match to TRBD2 covers 14 bases. Germline V gene lookup returns CDR1 LGHDT and CDR2 YNNKEL (reference sequence). J was trimmed by 6 bases and V by 4 bases; bases with no gene match: 8. CDR3 length: 17 amino acids. The CDR3 here is CASSLFRLAGGSNEQFF. CDR3 nucleotides: TGTGCCAGCAGCCTTTTTCGACTAGCGGGGGGGTCCAATGAGCAGTTCTTC.

The chain recombines TRBV7-2 with TRBJ1-5, with D possibly being TRBD1 (5 bases). The CDR3 spans 16 residues. Trimming shortened V by 1 base and J by 1 base, and 11 bases separated the two germline ends. Germline V gene data show CDR1 as SGHTA and CDR2 as FQGNSA. The CDR3 nucleotides read TGTGCCAGCAGCTTAGATGACAGAACGAGCAATCAGCCCCAGCATTTT. Encoded protein: CASSLDDRTSNQPQHF.

The J gene is TRBJ1-5, the V gene TRBV6-6; D unresolved. Germline CDR1 MNHNY, CDR2 SVGAGI (reference sequence). The CDR3 is made up of 16 amino acids. Trimming took off 8 bases at V and 0 bases at J, with 17 bases between the two ends. In DNA, the CDR3 is TGTGCCAGCTCTCCGTGGAGCCCTTATAGCAATCAGCCCCAGCATTTT. Translation: CASSPWSPYSNQPQHF.

The chain uses TRBV9 and TRBJ2-1, with 11 bases fitting TRBD2. The length of the CDR3 is 15 residues. Germline-derived CDR1 and CDR2 are SGDLS and YYNGEE. V shed 4 bases and J 5 bases; nucleotides not matched to a gene: 5. The DNA for the CDR3 is TGTGCCAGCAGCCAGACTAGCGGGAACCACAATGAGCAGTTCTTC. It codes for CASSQTSGNHNEQFF.

The chain links TRBV12-3 or TRBV12-4 to TRBJ1-1; D might be TRBD1 (6 bases). V lost 6 bases and J lost 1, with 12 bases in between. There are 14 residues in the CDR3. In DNA, the CDR3 is TGTGCCAGCAGGGGGGCGGACAGGAACACTGAAGCTTTCTTT. This encodes CASRGADRNTEAFF.

There are a few counts of this clonotype. The CDR3 reads CASSLDIEPNEKLFF. Written as DNA, the CDR3 is TGCGCCAGCAGCTTGGATATCGAACCTAATGAAAAACTGTTTTTT. The chain is built from TRBV5-1 and TRBJ1-4; D is uncertain. The CDR3 runs 15 residues. With 0 bases removed from V and 3 bases from J, the gap between germline ends came to 9 bases. Looked up from germline, CDR1 is SGHRS and CDR2 is YFSETQ.

The chain joins TRBV7-2 to TRBJ2-1; possible D gene TRBD2, 7 bases. From germline, CDR1 is SGHTA and CDR2 FQGNSA. This CDR3 comprises 14 residues. Trimming pared 1 base from V and 15 bases from J, leaving 19 bases between. The CDR3 DNA follows: TGTGCCAGCAGCTTAGATCCGGGGCGGGGGCGAGTGTTCTTC. Protein: CASSLDPGRGRVFF.

V is TRBV11-2 and J is TRBJ2-3; TRBD2 matches at 14 bases. Germline trimming cut 5 bases from V and 3 bases from J; bases unmatched to any gene: 7. Germline lookup yields CDR1 SGHAT and CDR2 FQNNGV. CDR3 length equals 17 residues. CDR3 nucleotides: TGTGCCAGCAGCCCCGGGACTAGCGGGGGTACGACAGATACGCAGTATTTT. This codes for CASSPGTSGGTTDTQYF.

The chain combines TRBV12-3 or TRBV12-4 with TRBJ2-5; D gene ambiguous. Trimming stripped 8 bases from V and 3 bases from J, with 13 bases between. The CDR3 covers 13 residues. The CDR3 sequence: CASGPRQKETQYF. The CDR3 DNA is TGTGCCAGCGGCCCGAGACAAAAAGAGACCCAGTACTTC.

As DNA, the CDR3 is TGCGCCAGCAGCCAAGTGGGCGGGGTCAGGAAACTTTTCTATGGCTACACCTTC. Translating it yields CASSQVGGVRKLFYGYTF. The rearrangement links TRBV4-1 to TRBJ1-2; D not resolved. V was trimmed by 1 base and J by 4 bases, leaving 22 bases between them. This CDR3 is 18 amino acids long. Germline values: CDR1 MGHRA, CDR2 YSYEKL.

The chain carries TRBV2 and TRBJ2-1; no clear D gene. The CDR3 runs 15 residues. V was cut by 5 bases and J by 4 bases, with 15 bases left in between. Looked up from germline, CDR1 is SNHLY and CDR2 is FYNNEI. CDR3 in DNA: TGTGCCAGCAGTAAGACTTTGACTCGATACAATGAGCAGTTCTTC. Protein sequence: CASSKTLTRYNEQFF. The variable domain in full, with the rest retrieved from reference TRBV2 and TRBJ2-1, is EPEVTQTPSHQVTQMGQEVILRCVPISNHLYFYWYRQILGQKVEFLVSFYNNEISEKSEIFDDQFSVERPDGSNFTLKIRSTKLEDSAMYFCASSKTLTRYNEQFFGPGTRLTVL.

This clonotype was observed a handful of times. The chain uses TRBV11-2 and TRBJ2-1; D tentatively fits TRBD1 or TRBD2 (5 bases each). The CDR3 length is 11 residues. Germline lookup yields CDR1 SGHAT and CDR2 FQNNGV. V was cut by 11 bases and J by 9 bases, with 14 bases left in between. CDR3 sequence reads: CAALRGGEQFF. CDR3 nucleotides: TGTGCCGCCCTGAGGGGCGGTGAGCAGTTCTTC.

The chain links TRBV5-1 to TRBJ1-4; 7 positions match TRBD1. This CDR3 is 14 amino acids long. Per the germline V gene, CDR1 is SGHRS and CDR2 is YFSETQ. Trimming at V came to 4 bases and at J to 3 bases, leaving 3 bases not matched to a gene. The CDR3 sequence is CASSAGTANEKLFF. CDR3 in DNA: TGCGCCAGCAGCGCCGGGACAGCTAATGAAAAACTGTTTTTT.

For this clonotype: At one end the junction does not follow the germline gene, possibly because of a read error. The V and J genes are TRBV10-3 and TRBJ2-1; TRBD2 matches 13 bases. The CDR3 runs to 15 residues. The germline gives CDR1 ENHRY, CDR2 SYGVKD. CDR3 sequence reads: CATRTSGGPSNGQFF. The CDR3 DNA reads TGTGCCACGAGGACTAGCGGGGGCCCTTCCAATGGGCAGTTCTTC.

This clonotype showed up just once. The gene calls are TRBV2 and TRBJ1-5; D is unclear. The CDR3 consists of 15 residues. V was trimmed by 5 bases and J by 6 bases, leaving 17 bases between them. Germline V gives CDR1 SNHLY, CDR2 FYNNEI. CDR3 bases: TGTGCCAGCAGTTTTCCCGGGAGCGGTGGTCAGCCCCAGCATTTT. Its protein product is CASSFPGSGGQPQHF.

J is TRBJ2-5 and V is TRBV24-1, with D possibly called TRBD1 or TRBD2 (5 bases each). Germline values: CDR1 KGHDR, CDR2 SFDVKD. Trimming removed 3 bases at V and 5 bases at J, with 9 bases between. This CDR3 has 13 amino acids. CDR3 nucleotides: TGTGCCACCAGTGATGGGGGACGGGAGACCCAGTACTTC. This encodes CATSDGGRETQYF.

There are many counts of this clonotype. The chain links TRBV6-2 or TRBV6-3 to TRBJ2-7; 9 bases line up with TRBD1. The CDR3 totals 17 residues. CDR1 MNHEY and CDR2 SVGEGT come from the germline V gene. The junction had 10 bases not matched to a gene; V was cut back by 0 bases and J by 4 bases. CDR3 in DNA: TGTGCCAGCAGTTACTCAGATCCGGGACAGGGCCTATACGAGCAGTACTTC. As protein: CASSYSDPGQGLYEQYF.

CDR3 loop: CASSEPGQGVYGYTF. DNA for the CDR3: TGCGCCAGCAGCGAGCCGGGACAGGGAGTATATGGCTACACCTTC. The chain uses TRBV5-1 and TRBJ1-2; TRBD1 aligns across 9 bases. Per germline, CDR1 SGHRS and CDR2 YFSETQ. The V segment lost 4 bases and the J segment 5 bases; nucleotides outside the gene matches: 9. The CDR3 length is 15 residues.

The genes are TRBV27 and TRBJ1-5; D is unclear. The CDR3 runs 16 residues. Trimming removed 4 bases from V and 0 bases from J, with 13 bases in between. The V gene's germline CDR1 is MNHEY and CDR2 SMNVEV (reference sequence). DNA for the CDR3: TGTGCCAGCAGTTCCGGACCCGGTCGTAGCAATCAGCCCCAGCATTTT. Translation gives CASSSGPGRSNQPQHF.

The table lists this clonotype with a few counts. V gene TRBV7-2 combines with J gene TRBJ1-2; no reliable D call. V was cut by 1 base and J by 4 bases, with 10 bases left in between. The CDR3 has 14 amino acids. The germline CDR1 and CDR2 sequences are SGHTA and FQGNSA. CDR3: CASSLGSRTYGYTF. The CDR3, as DNA: TGTGCCAGCAGCTTAGGTAGCAGAACCTATGGCTACACCTTC.

Notes on this clonotype: A read error may explain this, as a much larger clone is one base away. This sequence joins TRBV15 and TRBJ2-5; D is unclear. The V gene lost 0 bases and the J gene lost 10 bases, with 9 bases spanning the gap. The CDR3 is made up of 12 amino acids. The germline CDR1 and CDR2 sequences are LNHNV and YYDKDF (reference sequence). The DNA of the CDR3 is TGTGCCACCAGCAGAGATTCGAAGATCCAGTACTTC. Translation: CATSRDSKIQYF. The variable domain in full, with the rest retrieved from reference TRBV15 and TRBJ2-5, is DAMVIQNPRYQVTQFGKPVTLSCSQTLNHNVMYWYQQKSSQAPKLLFHYYDKDFNNEADTPDNFQSRRPNTSFCFLDIRSPGLGDTAMYLCATSRDSKIQYFGPGTRLLVL.

The chain is built from TRBV10-3 and TRBJ2-3, with D unresolved. The CDR3 runs to 11 residues. The germline CDR1 and CDR2 sequences are ENHRY and SYGVKD. V was shortened by 2 bases and J by 3 bases, with 0 bases between the two germline ends. DNA for the CDR3: TGTGCCATCAGTGAGACAGATACGCAGTATTTT. Translation gives CAISETDTQYF.